This TCR beta chain was observed in a study of shared clonotypes between healthy human individuals. Selected positively for CCR7 and CD45RO-negative, naive CD8 cells excluded terminally differentiated effector memory CD45RA+ cells. TCRdb's table, derived via immunoSEQ multiplex PCR, lists solely in-frame clones and lacks some. The data contain 760,000 or so clones, around 96% of them singletons. Study observations and caveats: Sampling involved blood alone; tissue repertoires likely differ. Naive subsets generally had larger estimated richness than memory subsets.

For this clone: Its cognate antigen is unknown.

Sample: naive CD8+ T cells sorted from blood. This sequence originates from a man aged 25 to 40 in good health.

CDR3: CASSERTWEAGHYNEQFF. The CDR3 region has the DNA TGTGCCAGCAGCGAGAGAACCTGGGAAGCGGGACACTACAATGAGCAGTTCTTC. The V and J genes are TRBV11-3 and TRBJ2-1; D is possibly TRBD2 (7 bases). The V and J ends lost 5 bases and 3 bases respectively, with 23 bases between them. This CDR3 comprises 18 residues. Germline lookup yields CDR1 SGHNT and CDR2 YENEEA.